Shown below are 9 T cell receptor beta chains from a single sample sequenced in a study of blood T cell repertoires in COVID-19. Some clones are missing from TCRdb's copy, which holds only in-frame ones; the method was immunoSEQ multiplex PCR. The sample has almost 200,000 clones; 85% are singletons. What was sequenced was peripheral blood. The origin of the receptors is a man between 60 and 75 years old with COVID-19, enrolled during active disease.

This CDR3 reads CASSLGSTRDTQYF. CDR3 nucleotides: TGTGCCAGCAGCTTAGGATCGACCAGGGATACGCAGTATTTT. The rearrangement uses TRBV7-2 and TRBJ2-3; D ambiguous. This CDR3 comprises 14 residues. Trimming shortened V by 1 base and J by 6 bases, and 11 bases separated the two germline ends. The germline gives CDR1 SGHTA, CDR2 FQGNSA.

V usage is TRBV5-1 and J usage is TRBJ2-5; 9 bases map to TRBD1. The CDR3 contains 12 residues. Unmatched junction bases numbered 2, after V lost 6 bases and J lost 5 bases. Germline lookup yields CDR1 SGHRS and CDR2 YFSETQ. The chain's CDR3 is CASTGQGETQYF. In DNA, the CDR3 is TGCGCCAGCACCGGACAGGGGGAGACCCAGTACTTC.

The rearrangement joins TRBV30 to TRBJ2-3; maybe TRBD1 (6 bases). The CDR3 totals 12 residues. Trimming stripped 0 bases from V and 6 bases from J, with 7 bases between. Germline CDR1 reads GTSNPN; CDR2 reads SVGIG (reference sequence). Here the CDR3 reads CAWSVQGDTQYF. The CDR3 DNA reads as TGTGCCTGGAGTGTCCAGGGGGATACGCAGTATTTT.

V is TRBV15 and J is TRBJ1-2; D is undetermined. The length of the CDR3 is 16 residues. Trimming stripped 0 bases from V and 3 bases from J, with 14 bases between. The germline V gene encodes CDR1 LNHNV and CDR2 YYDKDF (reference sequence). Here the CDR3 reads CATSRDSEGWDYGYTF. In DNA form, the CDR3 reads TGTGCCACCAGCAGAGATTCGGAGGGTTGGGACTATGGCTACACCTTC.

The chain couples TRBV6-5 to TRBJ2-7; the D is unclear. Germline V gene lookup returns CDR1 MNHEY and CDR2 SVGAGI. The CDR3 extends over 15 amino acids. The germline V and J ends were trimmed by 8 bases and 2 bases, with 19 bases remaining between them. As DNA, the CDR3 is TGTGCCAGCGGTCTGGGTCACGGAGTACCCTACGAGCAGTACTTC. Its translation is CASGLGHGVPYEQYF.

The chain recombines TRBV19 with TRBJ1-5; 7 bases align to TRBD1. CDR3 size: 15 residues. V trimming: 11 bases; J trimming: 3 bases; junction bases outside the gene matches: 13. Germline V lookup: CDR1 LNHDA, CDR2 SQIVND (reference sequence). This CDR3 reads CAGGRRGRNNQPQHF. In nucleotides, the CDR3 is TGTGCCGGTGGAAGAAGGGGGCGAAACAATCAGCCCCAGCATTTT.

J is TRBJ1-4 and V is TRBV5-1, with D possibly matching TRBD1 (6 bases). The V gene's germline CDR1 is SGHRS and CDR2 YFSETQ. The CDR3 sequence is 14 residues long. V was shortened by 3 bases and J by 1 base, with 7 bases between the two germline ends. This chain's CDR3 is CASSWDKTNEKLFF. CDR3 coding DNA: TGCGCCAGCAGCTGGGACAAAACTAATGAAAAACTGTTTTTT. Together with reference TRBV5-1 and TRBJ1-4, the CDR3 gives the full variable domain: KAGVTQTPRYLIKTRGQQVTLSCSPISGHRSVSWYQQTPGQGLQFLFEYFSETQRNKGNFPGRFSGRQFSNSRSEMNVSTLELGDSALYLCASSWDKTNEKLFFGSGTQLSVL.

This clone was recorded once. This sequence joins TRBV21-1 and TRBJ2-5; TRBD1 is the table's D call and was not checked against the DNA. TRBV21-1 constitutes a pseudogene. CDR3 size: 16 residues. This chain's CDR3 is CASSNITGGVSETQYF. The CDR3 DNA reads TGTGCCAGCAGCAACATCACAGGGGGCGTATCGGAGACCCAGTACTTC.

V gene TRBV11-3 combines with J gene TRBJ1-5; 8 bases are a match to TRBD1. CDR1 is SGHNT, CDR2 YENEEA, per germline. V dropped 3 bases and J dropped 1; count of bases not matched to a gene: 8. The CDR3 runs to 17 residues. CDR3 sequence reads: CASSFPTQGGSNQPQHF. DNA for the CDR3: TGTGCCAGCAGCTTCCCCACACAGGGGGGGAGCAATCAGCCCCAGCATTTT.